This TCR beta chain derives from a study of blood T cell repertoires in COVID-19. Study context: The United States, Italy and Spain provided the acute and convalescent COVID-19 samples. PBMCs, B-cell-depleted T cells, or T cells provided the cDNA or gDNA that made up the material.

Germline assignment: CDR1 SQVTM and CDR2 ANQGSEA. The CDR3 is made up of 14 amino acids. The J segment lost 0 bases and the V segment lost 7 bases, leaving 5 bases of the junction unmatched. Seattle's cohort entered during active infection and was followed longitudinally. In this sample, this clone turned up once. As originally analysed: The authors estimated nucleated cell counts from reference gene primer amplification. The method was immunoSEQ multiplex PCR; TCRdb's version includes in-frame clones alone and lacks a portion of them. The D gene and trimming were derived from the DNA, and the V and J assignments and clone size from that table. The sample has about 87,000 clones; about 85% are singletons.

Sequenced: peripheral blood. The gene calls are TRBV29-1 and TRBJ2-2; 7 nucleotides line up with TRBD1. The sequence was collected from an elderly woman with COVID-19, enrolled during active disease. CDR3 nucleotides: TGCAGCGCAGGGACAGCCGCGAACACCGGGGAGCTGTTTTTT. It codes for CSAGTAANTGELFF.